This TCR beta chain is from a study of T cell repertoires in cytomegalovirus infection. Overall study: It can be stated that public TCR beta signatures indicated CMV infection as well as a matching HLA type.

The CDR3 sequence is 15 residues long. Trimming pared 5 bases from V and 2 bases from J, leaving 15 bases between. Germline V CDR1 and CDR2: SGHTA, FQGTGA. In this sample, this clonotype turned up a few times. Antigen specificity is unknown. Using its own MiXCR run on the reads, TCRdb lists one record per CDR3 protein. Of 85,000 to 120,000 distinct CDR3 sequences listed, approximately 17% are singletons. Study results and limitations: Across the ex vivo response, the dominant clonotypes were HLA-C-restricted CMV-specific TCR beta clonotypes. Cumulative public TCR beta family frequency identified CMV carriers with the relevant HLA.

The origin of this receptor is a human donor in good health (CMV status not recorded). Some clones in this sample may be carry-over from other donors' samples. Sample: PBMCs. The chain uses TRBV7-3 and TRBJ2-5; tentatively, D is TRBD2 (6 bases). In DNA form, the CDR3 reads TGTGCCAGCAGCCCTGGGGGGTTCGCTCAAGAGACCCAGTACTTC. It encodes CASSPGGFAQETQYF.